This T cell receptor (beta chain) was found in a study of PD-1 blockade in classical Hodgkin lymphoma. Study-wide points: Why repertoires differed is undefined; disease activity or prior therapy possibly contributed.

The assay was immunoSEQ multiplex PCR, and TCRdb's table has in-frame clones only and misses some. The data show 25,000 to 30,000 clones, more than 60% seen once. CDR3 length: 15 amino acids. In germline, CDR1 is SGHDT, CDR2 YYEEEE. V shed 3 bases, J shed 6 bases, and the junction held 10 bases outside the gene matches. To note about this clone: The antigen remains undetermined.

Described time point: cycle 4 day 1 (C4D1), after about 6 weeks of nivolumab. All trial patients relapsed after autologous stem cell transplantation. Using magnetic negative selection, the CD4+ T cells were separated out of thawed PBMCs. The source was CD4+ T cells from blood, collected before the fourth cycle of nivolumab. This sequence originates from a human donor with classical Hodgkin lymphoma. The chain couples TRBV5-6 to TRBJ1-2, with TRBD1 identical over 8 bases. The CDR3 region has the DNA TGTGCCAGCAGCTCATCCTGGACAGGGCTGGATGGCTACACCTTC. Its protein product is CASSSSWTGLDGYTF.